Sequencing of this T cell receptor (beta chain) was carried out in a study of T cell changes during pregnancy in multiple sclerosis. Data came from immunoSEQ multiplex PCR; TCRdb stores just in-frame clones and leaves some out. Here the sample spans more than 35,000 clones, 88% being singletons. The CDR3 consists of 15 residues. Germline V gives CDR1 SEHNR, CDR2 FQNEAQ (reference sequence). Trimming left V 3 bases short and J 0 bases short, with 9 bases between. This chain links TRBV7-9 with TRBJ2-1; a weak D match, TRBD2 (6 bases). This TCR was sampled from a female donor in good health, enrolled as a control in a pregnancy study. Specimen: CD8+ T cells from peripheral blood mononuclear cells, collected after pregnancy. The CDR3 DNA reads TGTGCCAGCAGCTTCGCGGGGAGCTCCTACAATGAGCAGTTCTTC. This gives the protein CASSFAGSSYNEQFF.